This TCR beta chain stems from a study of blood T cell repertoires in COVID-19. Study information: Acute-phase and convalescent COVID-19 samples originated in the United States, Italy and Spain. From T cells, B-cell-depleted T cells, or PBMCs came the material, which was cDNA or gDNA.

The data were produced by immunoSEQ multiplex PCR, yet TCRdb's version contains in-frame clones alone and is incomplete. This table has 200,000 to 300,000 clones, roughly nine tenths appearing once. The V segment lost 4 bases and the J segment 3 bases; nucleotides outside the gene matches: 3. There are 13 residues in the CDR3. CDR1 is GTSNPN, CDR2 SVGIG, per germline (reference sequence). The receptor was derived from a young woman who had recovered from COVID-19. Material for sequencing was PBMCs or T cells enriched from blood (not recorded which). The chain recombines TRBV30 with TRBJ2-7; 10 bases line up with TRBD1. The DNA of the CDR3 is TGTGCCTGGACCGGGACAGGGGACTACGAGCAGTACTTC. This sequence encodes CAWTGTGDYEQYF. Together with reference TRBV30 and TRBJ2-7, the CDR3 gives the full variable domain: SQTIHQWPATLVQPVGSPLSLECTVEGTSNPNLYWYRQAAGRGLQLLFYSVGIGQISSEVPQNLSASRPQDRQFILSSKKLLLSDSGFYLCAWTGTGDYEQYFGPGTRLTVT.